One sample yielded the 2 T cell receptor beta chains listed below, sequenced in a study of blood T cells in healthy people across ages. The authors ran a second PCR of 7 to 11 cycles using a sample-barcoded 5' primer and a J-beta primer mix. TCRdb re-derived calls from the 5' RACE reads in MiXCR, one entry per CDR3 protein. The repertoire holds roughly 1.6 million distinct CDR3 sequences, with about 31% as singletons. The sequenced sample was blood. The receptors come from a woman aged 25 to 39 in good health.

This clonotype was seen a handful of times. The chain recombines TRBV6-6 with TRBJ2-1; possibly TRBD2 for D (5 bases). The closer fit of TRBJ2-7 to the DNA end suggests the J call may be wrong. The CDR3 covers 13 residues. From germline, CDR1 is MNHNY and CDR2 SVGAGI (reference sequence). CDR3 region: CASSSGSYNEQYF. The CDR3 nucleotides read TGTGCCAGCAGTAGCGGTTCCTACAATGAGCAGTACTTC.

This clonotype was detected a few times. The chain links TRBV10-3 to TRBJ2-6; D unresolved. Between the trimmed V and J ends, which lost 8 bases and 15 bases, there was a span of 17 bases. This CDR3 comprises 12 residues. Germline CDR1 reads ENHRY; CDR2 reads SYGVKD. The CDR3 nucleotides read TGTGCCATCTGGGATGGGCAAACGGCCCTGACTTTC. This encodes CAIWDGQTALTF.